The entry that follows covers one T cell receptor beta chain sequence. The data were taken from a study of PD-L1 blockade in urothelial cancer. Study details: Patients, treated from about 2014 onward, received atezolizumab 1,200 mg intravenously every 3 weeks. Blood was subjected to analysis at 3 weeks (second dose) and 6 weeks following treatment start. A median blood sample held roughly 150,000 T cells and about 78,000 unique TCRs.

Time point defined: peripheral blood 6 weeks after treatment start. V was shortened by 7 bases and J by 0 bases, with 13 bases between the two germline ends. Germline assignment: CDR1 SNHLY and CDR2 FYNNEI. The CDR3 extends over 14 amino acids. Generated by immunoSEQ multiplex PCR, the TCRdb table keeps only in-frame clones and is missing some. Of some 110,000 clones listed, around 93% are singletons. Sequencing was performed on PBMCs, taken around atezolizumab (anti-PD-L1) treatment. The V gene is TRBV2, the J gene TRBJ2-7; possible D gene TRBD2, 6 bases. This sequence was found in a man in his 60s with urothelial cancer. The CDR3 here is CASIELAYSYEQYF. The CDR3 coding sequence is TGTGCCAGCATCGAGCTAGCGTACTCCTACGAGCAGTACTTC.